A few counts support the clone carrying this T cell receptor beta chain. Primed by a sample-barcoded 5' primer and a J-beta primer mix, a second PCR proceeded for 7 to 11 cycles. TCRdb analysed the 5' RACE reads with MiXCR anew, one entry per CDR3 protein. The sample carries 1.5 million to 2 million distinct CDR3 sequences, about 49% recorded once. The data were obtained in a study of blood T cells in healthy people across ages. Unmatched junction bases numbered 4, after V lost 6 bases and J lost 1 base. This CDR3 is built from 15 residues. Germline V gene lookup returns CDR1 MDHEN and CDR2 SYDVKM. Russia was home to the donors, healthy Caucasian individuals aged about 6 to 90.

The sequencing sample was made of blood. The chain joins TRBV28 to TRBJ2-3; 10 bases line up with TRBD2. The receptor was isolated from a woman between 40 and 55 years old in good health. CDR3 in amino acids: CASRSGGEGTDTQYF. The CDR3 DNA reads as TGTGCCAGCAGAAGCGGGGGGGAAGGCACAGATACGCAGTATTTT.